This section outlines one TCR beta chain sequence together with its context. Its specificity is unknown. The data stem from a study of cytomegalovirus exposure and HLA in healthy donors. Study at large: Previous work identified 95 million to 120 million unique TCR beta sequences from around 200 million T cells. Genotyping showed roughly 77% of roughly 400 donors falling in the Caucasian-associated ancestry cluster.

Study results and limitations: Rarity characterized most TCR sequences, yet some public TCRs appeared in many donors. The authors listed 150 to 200 TCR beta chains as cytomegalovirus-associated.

This CDR3 spans 16 amino acids. Trimming left V 2 bases short and J 5 bases short, with 19 bases between. Germline-derived CDR1 and CDR2 are SGHNT and YYREEE (reference sequence). PCR involved 60 Vbeta and 13 Jbeta primers. Produced via immunoSEQ multiplex PCR; TCRdb's table is partial and in-frame only. The data show roughly 150,000 clones, around 79% seen once. The sequence was collected from a man aged 25-45 years in good health and CMV-seropositive. The chain has TRBV5-4 and TRBJ2-5; D might be TRBD1 (7 bases). Sample: PBMCs. Here the CDR3 DNA reads TGTGCCAGCAGCTTCCAAAGACTGGCAGGGGGGGAGACCCAGTACTTC. This codes for CASSFQRLAGGETQYF.